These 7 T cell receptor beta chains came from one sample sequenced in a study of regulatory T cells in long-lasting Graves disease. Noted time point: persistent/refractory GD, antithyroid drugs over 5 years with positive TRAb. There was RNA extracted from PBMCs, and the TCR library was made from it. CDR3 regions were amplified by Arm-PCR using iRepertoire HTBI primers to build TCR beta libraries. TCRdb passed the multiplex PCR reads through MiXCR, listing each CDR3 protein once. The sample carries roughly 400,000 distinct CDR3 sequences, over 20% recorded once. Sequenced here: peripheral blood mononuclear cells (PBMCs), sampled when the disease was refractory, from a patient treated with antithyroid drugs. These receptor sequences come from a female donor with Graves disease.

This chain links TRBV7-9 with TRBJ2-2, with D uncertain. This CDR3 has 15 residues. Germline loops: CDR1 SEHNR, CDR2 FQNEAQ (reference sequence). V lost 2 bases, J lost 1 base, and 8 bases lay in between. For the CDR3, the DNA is TGTGCCAGCAGCTTAATCTGGCAGAACACCGGGGAGCTGTTTTTT. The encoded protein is CASSLIWQNTGELFF. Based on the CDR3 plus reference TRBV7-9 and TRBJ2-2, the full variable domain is DTGVSQNPRHKITKRGQNVTFRCDPISEHNRLYWYRQTLGQGPEFLTYFQNEAQLEKSRLLSDRFSAERPKGSFSTLEIQRTEQGDSAMYLCASSLIWQNTGELFFGEGSRLTVL.

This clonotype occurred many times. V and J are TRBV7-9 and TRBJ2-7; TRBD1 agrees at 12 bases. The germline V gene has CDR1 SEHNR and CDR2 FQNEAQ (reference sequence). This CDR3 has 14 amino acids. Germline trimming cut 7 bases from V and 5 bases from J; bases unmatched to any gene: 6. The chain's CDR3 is CASIGDRGLDEQYF. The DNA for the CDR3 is TGTGCCAGCATCGGGGACAGGGGGCTCGACGAGCAGTACTTC.

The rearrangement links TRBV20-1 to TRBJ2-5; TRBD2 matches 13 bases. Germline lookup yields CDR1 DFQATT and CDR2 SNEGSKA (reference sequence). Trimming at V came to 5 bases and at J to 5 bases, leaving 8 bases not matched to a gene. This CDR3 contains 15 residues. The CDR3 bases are TGCAGTGCTTCCGGGACTAGCGGGATTGGGGAGACCCAGTACTTC. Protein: CSASGTSGIGETQYF.

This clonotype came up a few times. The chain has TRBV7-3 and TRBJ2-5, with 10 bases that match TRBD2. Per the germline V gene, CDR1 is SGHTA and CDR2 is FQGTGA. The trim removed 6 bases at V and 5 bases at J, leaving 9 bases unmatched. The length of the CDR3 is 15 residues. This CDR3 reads CASSLIAGGEETQYF. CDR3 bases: TGTGCCAGCAGTCTTATAGCGGGAGGAGAGGAGACCCAGTACTTC.

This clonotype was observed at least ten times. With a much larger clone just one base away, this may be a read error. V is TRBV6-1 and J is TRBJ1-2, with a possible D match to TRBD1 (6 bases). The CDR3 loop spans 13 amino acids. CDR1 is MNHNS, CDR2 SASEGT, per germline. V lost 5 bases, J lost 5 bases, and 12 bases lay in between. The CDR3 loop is CASSPRDNYGYTF. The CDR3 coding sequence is TGTGCCAGCAGTCCCCGGGACAATTATGGCTACACCTTC.

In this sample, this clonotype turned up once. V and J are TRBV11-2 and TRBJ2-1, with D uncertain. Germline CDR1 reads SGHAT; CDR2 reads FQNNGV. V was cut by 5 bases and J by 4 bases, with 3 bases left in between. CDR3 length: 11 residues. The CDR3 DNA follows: TGTGCCAGCAGCCAATACAATGAGCAGTTCTTC. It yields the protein CASSQYNEQFF.

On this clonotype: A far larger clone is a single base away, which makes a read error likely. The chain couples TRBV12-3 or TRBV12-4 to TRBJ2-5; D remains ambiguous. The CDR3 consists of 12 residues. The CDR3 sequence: CASGFGRETQYF. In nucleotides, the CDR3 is TGTGCCAGCGGTTTTGGCCGGGAGACCCAGTACTTC.